What follows describes a single T cell receptor (beta chain). Its antigen remains unidentified. This entry belongs to a study of a mutant IDH1 vaccine in newly diagnosed glioma. As for the study in general: During weeks 1, 3, 5, 7, 11, 15, 19 and 23, patients received eight vaccinations. Vaccinations were initiated 4-6 weeks following radiotherapy alone, or were given together with temozolomide cycles. The therapy given earlier, which was standard therapy, consisted of radiotherapy, temozolomide, or both, and most of the patients received both. General study results and limits: Alterations occurring in top peripheral T cell clonotypes seemed unrelated to pseudoprogression.

Regarding time point: week 23, last vaccination. Every single dose of the vaccine, 300 ug of mutant IDH1 20-mer peptide, came with topical imiquimod. Here immunoSEQ multiplex PCR was the method, and the copy in TCRdb shows in-frame clones only, minus some. The sample contains about 65,000 clones, about 85% of which appear only once. Germline V gene sequence: CDR1 MNHEY, CDR2 SVGAGI. V was trimmed by 7 bases and J by 1 base, leaving 8 bases between them. The CDR3 spans 13 residues. The rearrangement links TRBV6-5 to TRBJ2-1; a possible D gene is TRBD2 (5 bases). This sequence was found in a man between 25 and 39 years old with glioma. Sample: PBMCs, taken from a glioma patient whose treatment included an IDH1 peptide vaccine. DNA of the CDR3: TGTGCCAGCACGGGGATATCCTACAATGAGCAGTTCTTC. The encoded protein is CASTGISYNEQFF.